This T cell receptor beta chain stems from a study of response to subunit inactivated influenza vaccine. Findings and limits, study-wide: Authors suggested that a seasonal influenza vaccination recruits few new T cells each time.

The CDR3 has 15 residues. Germline V gene lookup returns CDR1 KGHSH and CDR2 LQKENI. Unmatched junction bases numbered 4, after V lost 2 bases and J lost 3 bases. This clonotype appeared a few times. Antigen specificity is unknown. TCRdb processed the RT-PCR reads anew with MiXCR; each CDR3 protein has one entry. The sample lists some 800,000 distinct CDR3 sequences, 20% to 25% occurring once. Sample: PBMCs from blood, taken 4 to 6 days after vaccination. This TCR derives from a man aged 50-60 years who received an inactivated influenza vaccine. The rearrangement joins TRBV18 to TRBJ2-3; 8 nucleotides match TRBD2. In nucleotides, the CDR3 is TGTGCCAGCTCACCAAGGATAGCGGGAACAGATACGCAGTATTTT. It specifies CASSPRIAGTDTQYF.